This TCR beta chain is from a study of identical twins. One entry per CDR3 protein results from TCRdb running MiXCR on the 5' RACE reads. Of around 1.7 million distinct CDR3 sequences listed, roughly 35% are singletons. CDR3 length equals 16 residues. In germline, CDR1 is SGHDN, CDR2 FVKESK. Trimming cost V 0 bases and J 5 bases; bases outside gene matches: 7. This clonotype came up a few times. The chain employs TRBV14 and TRBJ1-2; TRBD1 matches 9 bases. The sequencing sample was made of cord blood. This sequence originates from a newborn girl in good health. CDR3 DNA sequence: TGTGCCAGCAGCCAAGATATTACAGGGGGCAGATATGGCTACACCTTC. Protein: CASSQDITGGRYGYTF.